This is a list of T cell receptor beta chains from one sample in a study of graft-versus-host responses after intestinal transplantation. Clones were sequenced by immunoSEQ multiplex PCR, and TCRdb holds only the in-frame ones, with some missing. The repertoire holds under 100,000 clones, around 93% seen once, with less than 1.5% in the top ten. Their target antigens are unknown. The sample here was unstimulated CD8+ T cells sorted from spleen or lymph node cells, taken before transplant. These receptors were obtained from a human donor who was the organ donor for an intestinal transplant. Both conserved end residues are part of each CDR3. A D gene is named only where the DNA matches it firmly. Part of the rows lack a size; the others show once, few, many or a class for expanded clones.

size	J	D	V	DNA	CDR3
NA	TRBJ2-2	NA	TRBV15	TGTGCCACCAGCAGAGGCCAGGGGAGATACACCGGGGAGCTGTTTTTT	CATSRGQGRYTGELFF
NA	TRBJ2-2	NA	TRBV5-6	TGTGCCAGCAGCTTGGTCCTTAGTCCCGGGGAGCTGTTTTTT	CASSLVLSPGELFF
NA	TRBJ2-1	NA	TRBV19	TGTGCCAGTAGTCAGAGCGGGTTCAATGAGCAGTTCTTC	CASSQSGFNEQFF
NA	TRBJ1-6	TRBD1	TRBV10-3	TGTGCCATCAGGGGACAGCCGTATAATTCACCCCTCCACTTT	CAIRGQPYNSPLHF
NA	TRBJ2-7	TRBD1	TRBV4-1	TGCGCCAGCAGCCCCCGGGACAGGGGGCCTTGGGCCCTGGGTGAATCCTACGAGCAGTACTTC	CASSPRDRGPWALGESYEQYF
NA	TRBJ1-1	TRBD1	TRBV11-2	TGTGCCAGCAGCTCACCCGGGACAGGGCAGACTGAAGCTTTCTTT	CASSSPGTGQTEAFF
few	TRBJ1-5	NA	TRBV4-1	TGCGCCAGCAGTCAGATCCGTAATCAGCCCCAGCATTTT	CASSQIRNQPQHF
NA	TRBJ2-7	TRBD2	TRBV4-3	TGCGCCAGCAGCCAAGATCTCACTAGCGGATCCTACGAGCAGTACTTC	CASSQDLTSGSYEQYF
NA	TRBJ2-7	TRBD2	TRBV6-5	TGTGCCAGCAGCCTCGGACTAGTCGAGCAGTACTTC	CASSLGLVEQYF
once	TRBJ1-5	NA	TRBV15	TGTGCCACCAGCATTAGTGGAATCCAGGGGCAACGGAATCAGCCCCAGCATTTT	CATSISGIQGQRNQPQHF
NA	TRBJ1-5	NA	TRBV9	TGTGCCAGCGGGTTCGGGGGCAATCAGCCCCAGCATTTT	CASGFGGNQPQHF
NA	TRBJ1-2	NA	TRBV28	TGTGCCAGCAGCCCCGCCCAGGGACTTTTTGGCTACACCTTC	CASSPAQGLFGYTF
NA	TRBJ2-7	TRBD2	TRBV19	TGTGCCAGTAGTATCAGCGGGAGCTCCTACGAGCAGTACTTC	CASSISGSSYEQYF
once	TRBJ1-1	NA	TRBV28	TGTGCCAGCAGTGTGTATGGCAGCGAGGGCACTGAAGCTTTCTTT	CASSVYGSEGTEAFF
NA	TRBJ2-7	TRBD1	TRBV25-1	TGTGCCAGCAGTGAAGCGGGACAGGGCTACGAGCAGTACTTC	CASSEAGQGYEQYF
few	TRBJ1-4	NA	TRBV6-5	TGTGCCAGCAGTCCCCAGGCGATTGGTGAAAAACTGTTTTTT	CASSPQAIGEKLFF
NA	TRBJ2-7	NA	TRBV1	TGCACCAGCATCCCCGGGGGAGGGAGCTCCTACGAGCAGTACTTC	CTSIPGGGSSYEQYF
NA	TRBJ2-7	NA	TRBV29-1	TGCAGCGTCGAGCGAGCTTACGAGCAGTACTTC	CSVERAYEQYF
once	TRBJ2-1	TRBD1	TRBV7-3	TGTGCCAGCAGCAAAACCGGGACAGGGGTGGGGAATGAGCAGTTCTTC	CASSKTGTGVGNEQFF
NA	TRBJ2-7	TRBD1	TRBV5-5	TGTGCCAGCAGCTGGGGGACAGGGTATGAGCAGTACTTC	CASSWGTGYEQYF
NA	TRBJ2-2	TRBD2	TRBV27	TGTGCCAGCAGTTTATGGGCGGGAGGGCCGGACGGGGAGCTGTTTTTT	CASSLWAGGPDGELFF
NA	TRBJ2-3	NA	TRBV7-3	TGTGCCAGCAGTCCTCCCTTTGCAGATACGCAGTATTTT	CASSPPFADTQYF
NA	TRBJ2-7	NA	TRBV4-2	TGTGCCAGCAGCCCGCGAGGTACATACTACGAGCAGTACTTC	CASSPRGTYYEQYF
NA	TRBJ2-1	NA	TRBV5-4	TGTGCCAGCAGCTTGGACTTGGATGAGCAGTTCTTC	CASSLDLDEQFF
few	TRBJ2-7	NA	TRBV1	TGCACCAGCAGCCGACAAGGGGGTTACGAGCAGTACTTC	CTSSRQGGYEQYF
NA	TRBJ2-7	TRBD1	TRBV7-3	TGTGCCAGCAGCCTGGACAGGGGGTACGAGCAGTACTTC	CASSLDRGYEQYF
NA	TRBJ2-1	NA	TRBV6-4	TGTGCCAGCAGTGAGGACGGGACTCACTACAATGAGCAGTTCTTC	CASSEDGTHYNEQFF
NA	TRBJ1-5	NA	TRBV19	TGTGCCAGTAGTTTCCTCCGAGGGGGTCAGCCCCAGCATTTT	CASSFLRGGQPQHF
NA	TRBJ1-1	NA	TRBV6-5	TGTGCCAGCATCCAGGGGTGGGGAAAGAACACTGAAGCTTTCTTT	CASIQGWGKNTEAFF
NA	TRBJ2-7	NA	TRBV5-6	TGTGCCAGCACACAGGGAGTCACCTACGAGCAGTACTTC	CASTQGVTYEQYF
NA	TRBJ1-1	TRBD1	TRBV4-3	TGCGCCAGCAGCCAAAAGGGGCAGGGGGCACTGAACACTGAAGCTTTCTTT	CASSQKGQGALNTEAFF
once	TRBJ2-7	NA	TRBV4-1	TGCGCCAGCAGCCAAGGCGGTGGTACCAACGAGCAGTACTTC	CASSQGGGTNEQYF
NA	TRBJ1-1	TRBD1	TRBV6-5	TGTGCCAGCAGTTCCGGGACAGGGACTTTGAACACTGAAGCTTTCTTT	CASSSGTGTLNTEAFF
NA	TRBJ2-3	NA	TRBV7-9	TGTGCCAGCAGCTTCCTGGCGACTAGCACAGATACGCAGTATTTT	CASSFLATSTDTQYF
NA	TRBJ2-7	TRBD2	TRBV19	TGTGCCAGTAGTATAGCCGCTTCTCCGGGGGGATACGAGCAGTACTTC	CASSIAASPGGYEQYF
NA	TRBJ2-7	NA	TRBV28	TGTGCCAGCATGACAGGGGAAGGCGGGAGGGCCGGCGAGCAGTACTTC	CASMTGEGGRAGEQYF
NA	TRBJ2-1	TRBD2	TRBV11-2	TGTGCCAGCAGCTTACTCCAGCGGGGACGAAATGAGCAGTTCTTC	CASSLLQRGRNEQFF
NA	TRBJ2-1	NA	TRBV19	TGTGCCGCCGGCCAACCCTGGGCTAACAATGAGCAGTTCTTC	CAAGQPWANNEQFF
NA	TRBJ2-7	NA	TRBV28	TGTGCCAGCAGTCTTCCCACGTGGGAGGGGGTTTCCTACGAGCAGTACTTC	CASSLPTWEGVSYEQYF
NA	TRBJ2-1	NA	TRBV7-5	TGTGCCAGAAGGGTAAGGGGCCAGGCCAGCGGGAGGGGAAATGAGCAGTTCTTC	CARRVRGQASGRGNEQFF
few	TRBJ1-1	TRBD1	TRBV7-2	TGTGCCAGCAGCTGGGGGACAGGTATGAACACTGAAGCTTTCTTT	CASSWGTGMNTEAFF
NA	TRBJ2-7	TRBD1	TRBV11-2	TGTGCCAGCGGGGACAGGGCTTCGCTCCCGTACTTC	CASGDRASLPYF
once	TRBJ2-5	NA	TRBV11-2	TGTGCCAGCAGCGATCACGCGGAGACCCAGTACTTC	CASSDHAETQYF
NA	TRBJ2-2	NA	TRBV6-4	TGTGCCAGCAGTGACACACCCTACGGGCCTAGCGCGAACACCGGGGAGCTGTTTTTT	CASSDTPYGPSANTGELFF
NA	TRBJ1-3	NA	TRBV6-1	TGTGCCAGCTCGGGTAAGAAGAGGACTGGGAACACCATATATTTT	CASSGKKRTGNTIYF
NA	TRBJ2-2	NA	TRBV6-4	TGTGCCAGCAGTGACTCCGAGGTCACCGGGGAGCTGTTTTTT	CASSDSEVTGELFF
NA	TRBJ1-1	NA	TRBV27	TGTGCCAGCGCGCTGCGTAATGCGCTGAACACTGAAGCTTTCTTT	CASALRNALNTEAFF
NA	TRBJ1-2	NA	TRBV30	TGTGCCTGGCGGTGGGGGCCGACTGGCTACACCTTC	CAWRWGPTGYTF
NA	TRBJ2-1	TRBD2	TRBV19	TGTGCCAGTAGTACCGAACTAGCGGGAGAGGACAATGAGCAGTTCTTC	CASSTELAGEDNEQFF
NA	TRBJ2-3	TRBD1	TRBV27	TGTGCCAGCAGTGACAGGGGCGCAGATACGCAGTATTTT	CASSDRGADTQYF
NA	TRBJ2-5	NA	TRBV27	TGTGCCAGCAGGGACTGGGAGACCCAGTACTTC	CASRDWETQYF
NA	TRBJ2-5	TRBD2	TRBV4-1	TGCGCCAGCAGCCAAGTCCCAGCGGGAGTCGCGACCCAGTACTTC	CASSQVPAGVATQYF
NA	TRBJ2-7	NA	TRBV19	TGTGCCAGTAGTCCTAGAGAGCCCCTCGAGCAGTACTTC	CASSPREPLEQYF
NA	TRBJ2-1	TRBD2	TRBV19	TGTGCCAGCACTGGACTAGCGGGACAGAATGAGCAGTTCTTC	CASTGLAGQNEQFF
NA	TRBJ1-1	NA	TRBV5-4	TGTGCCAGCAGCTCTGGGGGGGGGCCCACTGAAGCTTTCTTT	CASSSGGGPTEAFF